The next 9 T cell receptor beta chains were all read from a single sample in a study of T cell responses to AZD1222 COVID-19 vaccine. Profiling relied on immunoSEQ multiplex PCR, and the TCRdb table lists in-frame clones only, not all of them. The top ten clones hold roughly a sixth of a sample with roughly 100,000 clones, around 89% of them seen once. Sequences were derived from peripheral blood, sampled on day 0 of AZD1222 vaccination. The receptors here all came from an adult in good health.

This chain links TRBV2 with TRBJ1-1; D unclear. Germline CDR1 is SNHLY and CDR2 is FYNNEI. There are 14 residues in the CDR3. Trimming pared 1 base from V and 1 base from J, leaving 7 bases between. The CDR3 DNA sequence: TGTGCCAGCAGTGAAGGAGACGGGAACACTGAAGCTTTCTTT. As protein: CASSEGDGNTEAFF.

This chain joins TRBV13 and TRBJ1-1; D gene ambiguous. The V gene lost 5 bases and the J gene lost 4 bases, with 11 bases spanning the gap. CDR1 and CDR2 (germline): PRHDT, FYEKMQ (reference sequence). This CDR3 comprises 13 residues. DNA of the CDR3: TGTGCCAGCAGCATCATGACGGGCACTGAAGCTTTCTTT. Its translation is CASSIMTGTEAFF.

This chain links TRBV18 with TRBJ1-5, with D unclear. Germline V gene sequence: CDR1 KGHSH, CDR2 LQKENI. This CDR3 has 14 amino acids. The germline V and J ends were trimmed by 3 bases and 7 bases, with 13 bases remaining between them. The CDR3 bases are TGTGCCAGCTCACCTGGGCCTGTAGGCCAGCCCCAGCATTTT. Translation: CASSPGPVGQPQHF.

The rearrangement joins TRBV19 to TRBJ1-1; D might be TRBD1 (6 bases). The germline V gene has CDR1 LNHDA and CDR2 SQIVND (reference sequence). CDR3 length equals 15 residues. V was cut by 0 bases and J by 4 bases, with 12 bases left in between. CDR3 in amino acids: CASSIESRGTTEAFF. In nucleotides, the CDR3 is TGTGCCAGTAGTATAGAAAGTAGGGGGACCACTGAAGCTTTCTTT.

The chain uses TRBV11-2 and TRBJ1-3; D call uncertain. V lost 0 bases and J 5 bases, leaving 5 bases between the germline ends. This CDR3 is 13 amino acids long. CDR1 SGHAT and CDR2 FQNNGV come from the germline V gene. The CDR3 loop is CASSLDGRNTIYF. CDR3 nucleotide sequence: TGTGCCAGCAGCTTAGATGGGAGAAACACCATATATTTT.

The CDR3 nucleotides read TGTGCCACCAGTGGCTATTGGACAGCGGGACTAGTGGGGATCTACGAGCAGTACTTC. It encodes CATSGYWTAGLVGIYEQYF. The chain links TRBV24-1 to TRBJ2-7, with 8 bases identical to TRBD2. The V and J ends lost 5 bases and 3 bases, in that order; junction bases with no gene match: 20. The germline V gene has CDR1 KGHDR and CDR2 SFDVKD. The CDR3 has 19 amino acids.

This chain connects TRBV11-1 to TRBJ2-5; possibly TRBD1 for D (5 bases). Per germline, CDR1 SGHAT and CDR2 FQDESV (reference sequence). V lost 1 base to trimming and J lost 5 bases, with 8 bases between them. The CDR3 runs to 13 residues. CDR3 sequence reads: CASSLVGRETQYF. The CDR3, as DNA: TGTGCCAGCAGCTTAGTGGGGCGGGAGACCCAGTACTTC.

The chain links TRBV2 to TRBJ1-4, with TRBD1 as a possible D gene (5 bases). This CDR3 comprises 17 residues. CDR1 is SNHLY, CDR2 FYNNEI, per germline. The ends were cut back, 6 bases at V and 2 bases at J, with 19 bases in the middle. The CDR3 bases are TGTGCCAGCAGCCGACTCGGGGGGAAGAGGACTAATGAAAAACTGTTTTTT. This encodes CASSRLGGKRTNEKLFF.

The rearrangement uses TRBV6-5 and TRBJ1-2; tentatively, D is TRBD1 (5 bases). Trimming pared 7 bases from V and 4 bases from J, leaving 16 bases between. This CDR3 region has 14 residues. Germline loops: CDR1 MNHEY, CDR2 SVGAGI. CDR3 nucleotides: TGTGCCAGCACCTCAAGTGAGGGGCTCTATGGCTACACCTTC. Its translation: CASTSSEGLYGYTF.